These 29 T cell receptor beta chains were all obtained from the same sample, sequenced in a study of OX40 agonist ivuxolimab in advanced cancers. Assay: immunoSEQ multiplex PCR; the TCRdb copy retains only in-frame clones and omits some. In the table there are some 80,000 clones, 92% of which are singletons. The material was CD4+ or CD8+ T cells sorted from blood, obtained in a trial of the OX40 agonist ivuxolimab. The receptors were gathered from an adult with an advanced solid tumor such as melanoma, head and neck, liver or kidney cancer.

This clone was seen once. The chain couples TRBV15 to TRBJ1-4; no reliable D call. This CDR3 has 14 amino acids. V was shortened by 3 bases and J by 3 bases, with 8 bases between the two germline ends. The V gene's germline CDR1 is LNHNV and CDR2 YYDKDF (reference sequence). The CDR3 sequence: CATSRAGANEKLFF. CDR3 nucleotides: TGTGCCACCAGCAGGGCTGGGGCTAATGAAAAACTGTTTTTT.

CDR3 in DNA: TGCGCCAGCAGCAGAAGCGGGGACTTACAGAATGAGCAGTTCTTC. Protein product: CASSRSGDLQNEQFF. This chain joins TRBV4-1 and TRBJ2-1; 7 positions match TRBD2. The germline CDR1 and CDR2 sequences are MGHRA and YSYEKL. V dropped 5 bases and J dropped 7; count of bases not matched to a gene: 11. This CDR3 contains 15 residues.

The chain carries TRBV11-3 and TRBJ2-1; 10 bases match TRBD1. In germline, CDR1 is SGHNT, CDR2 YENEEA. Germline trimming cut 3 bases from V and 7 bases from J; bases unmatched to any gene: 3. The CDR3 contains 14 residues. This CDR3 reads CASSLRTGGNEQFF. DNA of the CDR3: TGTGCCAGCAGCTTGAGGACAGGGGGGAATGAGCAGTTCTTC.

The chain couples TRBV28 to TRBJ2-7, with D possibly TRBD2 on 6 matching bases. This CDR3 has 14 residues. V lost 5 bases and J 0 bases, leaving 11 bases between the germline ends. The germline gives CDR1 MDHEN, CDR2 SYDVKM. The CDR3 protein is CASSPGAVSYEQYF. The CDR3 DNA follows: TGTGCCAGCAGTCCGGGAGCTGTCTCCTACGAGCAGTACTTC. Variable domain in full (rest from reference TRBV28 and TRBJ2-7): DVKVTQSSRYLVKRTGEKVFLECVQDMDHENMFWYRQDPGLGLRLIYFSYDVKMKEKGDIPEGYSVSREKKERFSLILESASTNQTSMYLCASSPGAVSYEQYFGPGTRLTVT.

The chain combines TRBV19 with TRBJ1-2; possibly TRBD1 for D (5 bases). Germline CDR1 and CDR2: LNHDA and SQIVND (reference sequence). This CDR3 has 13 amino acids. The V gene lost 1 base and the J gene lost 8 bases, with 11 bases spanning the gap. In nucleotides, the CDR3 is TGTGCCAGTAGTATAGCAGGGATCGGAGGCTACACCTTC. Its protein is CASSIAGIGGYTF. The complete variable domain, with remaining parts taken from reference TRBV19 and TRBJ1-2, reads DGGITQSPKYLFRKEGQNVTLSCEQNLNHDAMYWYRQDPGQGLRLIYYSQIVNDFQKGDIAEGYSVSREKKESFPLTVTSAQKNPTAFYLCASSIAGIGGYTFGSGTRLTVV.

This chain uses TRBV7-2 with TRBJ2-7, with 12 bases aligning to TRBD2. Germline CDR1 SGHTA, CDR2 FQGNSA. This CDR3 has 15 residues. With 4 bases clipped from V and 4 bases from J, the junction kept 5 bases outside the gene matches. DNA of the CDR3: TGTGCCAGCAGCTCAAGGACTAGCGGGATGTACGAGCAGTACTTC. Protein sequence: CASSSRTSGMYEQYF. The complete variable domain, with remaining parts taken from reference TRBV7-2 and TRBJ2-7, reads GAGVSQSPSNKVTEKGKDVELRCDPISGHTALYWYRQSLGQGLEFLIYFQGNSAPDKSGLPSDRFSAERTGGSVSTLTIQRTQQEDSAVYLCASSSRTSGMYEQYFGPGTRLTVT.

The rearrangement joins TRBV30 to TRBJ1-5; D gene uncertain. This CDR3 has 16 amino acids. The V gene's germline CDR1 is GTSNPN and CDR2 SVGIG (reference sequence). Trimming removed 2 bases from V and 0 bases from J, with 14 bases in between. CDR3 in DNA: TGTGCCTGGAGTCCCCCTTTTGGCCTTAGCAATCAGCCCCAGCATTTT. Amino acid sequence: CAWSPPFGLSNQPQHF.

This clone was detected only a few times. The chain links TRBV2 to TRBJ2-5, with 10 bases fitting TRBD1. Trimming took 7 bases from V and 4 from J; bases not matched to a gene: 6. The CDR3 runs to 14 residues. The germline gives CDR1 SNHLY, CDR2 FYNNEI. CDR3: CASMTDRGGETQYF. The CDR3 region has the DNA TGTGCCAGCATGACGGACAGGGGGGGAGAGACCCAGTACTTC.

This clone has just one count. The genes are TRBV5-4 and TRBJ2-1; D unclear. Trimming left V 6 bases short and J 5 bases short, with 21 bases between. The germline V gene encodes CDR1 SGHNT and CDR2 YYREEE (reference sequence). The CDR3 spans 16 residues. The CDR3 here is CASTSQVTSLNNEQFF. The CDR3 DNA follows: TGTGCCAGCACCTCCCAAGTGACGAGCCTCAACAATGAGCAGTTCTTC.

The chain's CDR3 is CASSSLLGTPLYEQYF. As DNA, the CDR3 is TGTGCCAGCAGCTCTTTGTTAGGGACACCGCTCTACGAGCAGTACTTC. This chain uses TRBV11-2 with TRBJ2-7; possibly TRBD1 for D (6 bases). Trimming cost V 4 bases and J 3 bases, with 19 bases left between them. This CDR3 has 16 amino acids. Per germline, CDR1 SGHAT and CDR2 FQNNGV.

This chain joins TRBV28 and TRBJ2-1; D may be TRBD2 (6 bases). V shed 4 bases and J shed 6 bases, with 19 bases lying between them. This CDR3 contains 16 residues. Per germline, CDR1 MDHEN and CDR2 SYDVKM. CDR3 region: CASSSSGTVLLNEQFF. For the CDR3, the DNA is TGTGCCAGCAGTTCTTCCGGGACTGTCCTCCTCAATGAGCAGTTCTTC. The entire variable domain, with the rest obtained from reference TRBV28 and TRBJ2-1, is as follows: DVKVTQSSRYLVKRTGEKVFLECVQDMDHENMFWYRQDPGLGLRLIYFSYDVKMKEKGDIPEGYSVSREKKERFSLILESASTNQTSMYLCASSSSGTVLLNEQFFGPGTRLTVL.

The CDR3: CASSVERGRRTDTQYF. Here the CDR3 DNA reads TGTGCCAGCAGCGTAGAGAGAGGGCGTCGCACAGATACGCAGTATTTT. The V gene is TRBV9, the J gene TRBJ2-3, with D maybe TRBD2 (5 bases). This CDR3 spans 16 amino acids. Trimming shortened V by 0 bases and J by 1 base, and 12 bases separated the two germline ends. The germline gives CDR1 SGDLS, CDR2 YYNGEE.

The chain couples TRBV6-6 to TRBJ2-7, with a weak D call TRBD1 (7 bases). The V end lost 0 bases, the J end lost 6 bases, and 15 bases lay between the germline ends. The germline gives CDR1 MNHNY, CDR2 SVGAGI (reference sequence). The CDR3 is 15 amino acids. In DNA, the CDR3 is TGTGCCAGCAGTTACTCGGCAGGGGGGTCGGGCGAGCAGTACTTC. It encodes CASSYSAGGSGEQYF.

The rearrangement joins TRBV6-1 to TRBJ1-2; tentatively, D is TRBD1 (6 bases). In germline, CDR1 is MNHNS, CDR2 SASEGT. The V and J ends lost 3 bases and 4 bases respectively, with 9 bases between them. The CDR3 consists of 13 residues. The CDR3 loop is CASSETGLYGYTF. The CDR3 region has the DNA TGTGCCAGCAGTGAGACAGGACTCTATGGCTACACCTTC.

The gene calls are TRBV15 and TRBJ2-2; maybe TRBD1 (5 bases). This CDR3 region has 16 residues. V lost 0 bases and J lost 3, with 11 bases in between. CDR1 is LNHNV and CDR2 is YYDKDF in the germline V gene (reference sequence). CDR3 amino acids: CATSREDRSYTGELFF. CDR3 coding DNA: TGTGCCACCAGCAGAGAAGACAGATCCTACACCGGGGAGCTGTTTTTT.

The chain employs TRBV5-1 and TRBJ1-6, with 7 bases identical to TRBD1. CDR1 SGHRS and CDR2 YFSETQ come from the germline V gene. Trimming cost V 0 bases and J 10 bases; bases outside gene matches: 10. This CDR3 has 16 residues. The CDR3, as DNA: TGCGCCAGCAGCTTGGACAGGGGAGTAATTGGGTCACCCCTCCACTTT. Its protein is CASSLDRGVIGSPLHF. Looking up the rest from reference TRBV5-1 and TRBJ1-6 gives the full variable domain: KAGVTQTPRYLIKTRGQQVTLSCSPISGHRSVSWYQQTPGQGLQFLFEYFSETQRNKGNFPGRFSGRQFSNSRSEMNVSTLELGDSALYLCASSLDRGVIGSPLHFGNGTRLTVT.

The chain carries TRBV4-2 and TRBJ2-2; 9 nucleotides align to TRBD2. The J segment lost 4 bases and the V segment lost 1 base, leaving 7 bases of the junction unmatched. This CDR3 is 17 amino acids long. The germline CDR1 and CDR2 sequences are LGHNA and YNFKEQ. The CDR3 spells CASSQVGSGSPTGELFF. In nucleotides, the CDR3 is TGTGCCAGCAGCCAAGTGGGTAGCGGGAGCCCCACCGGGGAGCTGTTTTTT.

The V and J genes are TRBV2 and TRBJ1-2; 8 bases map to TRBD1. CDR3 length: 13 amino acids. J gave up 8 bases and V 7 bases, and 9 bases lay outside the gene matches. CDR1 is SNHLY and CDR2 is FYNNEI in the germline V gene. Written as DNA, the CDR3 is TGTGCCAGCATATTGGGACAGGAGAGGGGCTACACCTTC. Encoded protein: CASILGQERGYTF.

The chain employs TRBV2 and TRBJ2-3; TRBD1 aligns across 8 bases. With V trimmed by 7 bases and J by 0 bases, 6 bases remained unmatched. The CDR3 is 15 residues long. Germline V lookup: CDR1 SNHLY, CDR2 FYNNEI. CDR3 amino acids: CASIVQGASTDTQYF. DNA for the CDR3: TGTGCCAGCATTGTCCAGGGGGCGAGCACAGATACGCAGTATTTT.

V usage is TRBV4-2 and J usage is TRBJ2-3, with 9 bases that match TRBD2. Germline loops: CDR1 LGHNA, CDR2 YNFKEQ. With V trimmed by 1 base and J by 6 bases, 11 bases remained unmatched. CDR3 size: 17 residues. As DNA, the CDR3 is TGTGCCAGCAGCCAAGCGTTCGGGCGGGGGGGGCGTGATACGCAGTATTTT. Encoded protein: CASSQAFGRGGRDTQYF.

This clone was observed a handful of times. The chain employs TRBV10-1 and TRBJ1-3, with a possible D match to TRBD1 (5 bases). Trimming stripped 9 bases from V and 4 bases from J, with 10 bases between. The CDR3 length is 12 residues. In germline, CDR1 is WNHNN, CDR2 SYGVQD (reference sequence). The CDR3 nucleotides read TGCGCCAGTCCGGGACGGGGAAACACCATATATTTT. This codes for CASPGRGNTIYF.

The chain joins TRBV5-1 to TRBJ1-1; a possible D gene is TRBD1 (6 bases). V lost 0 bases to trimming and J lost 0 bases, with 9 bases between them. The CDR3 length is 15 residues. CDR1 and CDR2 (germline): SGHRS, YFSETQ. The CDR3 here is CASSLDGGMNTEAFF. DNA of the CDR3: TGCGCCAGCAGCTTGGATGGGGGCATGAACACTGAAGCTTTCTTT.

In DNA, the CDR3 is TGTGCCAGCGAATCCGACGGCACAGATACGCAGTATTTT. This codes for CASESDGTDTQYF. The chain is built from TRBV7-9 and TRBJ2-3; D call uncertain. Germline assignment: CDR1 SEHNR and CDR2 FQNEAQ (reference sequence). V lost 8 bases and J lost 1, with 10 bases in between. The CDR3 has 13 residues.

V and J are TRBV6-1 and TRBJ1-6; D ambiguous. CDR3 length equals 15 residues. Germline loops: CDR1 MNHNS, CDR2 SASEGT. Deletions cut 6 bases from V and 5 bases from J, with 14 bases between. The CDR3 nucleotides read TGTGCCAGCAGCGACGGCGGGGTCCATAATTCACCCCTCCACTTT. It is translated as CASSDGGVHNSPLHF.

The J gene is TRBJ1-6, the V gene TRBV5-5; 7 bases fit TRBD1. The CDR3 is made up of 15 amino acids. Looked up from germline, CDR1 is SGHKS and CDR2 is YYEKEE (reference sequence). J was trimmed by 9 bases and V by 0 bases; bases with no gene match: 6. CDR3 DNA sequence: TGTGCCAGCAGCTTGGAAGGGGGCTCGGGTTCACCCCTCCACTTT. Amino acid sequence: CASSLEGGSGSPLHF. The complete variable domain, with remaining parts taken from reference TRBV5-5 and TRBJ1-6, reads DAGVTQSPTHLIKTRGQQVTLRCSPISGHKSVSWYQQVLGQGPQFIFQYYEKEERGRGNFPDRFSARQFPNYSSELNVNALLLGDSALYLCASSLEGGSGSPLHFGNGTRLTVT.

Written as DNA, the CDR3 is TGTGCCAGCAGTGGACAGGCGTACACCGGGGAGCTGTTTTTT. It codes for CASSGQAYTGELFF. The genes are TRBV2 and TRBJ2-2, with D perhaps TRBD1 (6 bases). CDR1 and CDR2 from the germline V gene are SNHLY and FYNNEI. The CDR3 totals 14 residues. V was shortened by 4 bases and J by 3 bases, with 9 bases between the two germline ends.

The chain is built from TRBV18 and TRBJ2-7; 8 bases are a match to TRBD1. The CDR3 runs 15 residues. CDR1 is KGHSH, CDR2 LQKENI, per germline. V trimming: 3 bases; J trimming: 7 bases; junction bases outside the gene matches: 11. This chain's CDR3 is CASSPGQGFVGEQYF. In DNA, the CDR3 is TGTGCCAGCTCACCCGGACAGGGCTTCGTCGGGGAGCAGTACTTC.

This clone showed up just once. CDR3 coding DNA: TGTGCCAGCAGCGAGTCTAACTATGGCTACACCTTC. It specifies CASSESNYGYTF. This chain connects TRBV6-1 to TRBJ1-2, with D hard to call. Germline CDR1 reads MNHNS; CDR2 reads SASEGT. This CDR3 spans 12 amino acids. The V end was cut by 6 bases, the J end by 0 bases, with 5 bases between.

The rearrangement joins TRBV27 to TRBJ2-5; the D call may be TRBD1 or TRBD2 (7 bases each). V was cut by 5 bases and J by 4 bases, with 14 bases left in between. This CDR3 is 14 amino acids long. Germline-derived CDR1 and CDR2 are MNHEY and SMNVEV (reference sequence). CDR3 loop: CASSLSRGGETQYF. The CDR3 bases are TGTGCCAGCAGTCTCTCCAGGGGGGGAGAGACCCAGTACTTC.